This note documents a single T cell receptor beta chain sequence. Its specificity is unknown. The data were taken from a study of beta chain features in type 1 diabetes. The study, taken as a whole, reports: Patients with type 1 diabetes showed fewer VDJ junction insertions and more deletions. All four CD4+ subsets of Type 1 diabetes patients contained TCRB CDR3s that were moderately but significantly shorter.

The junction had 6 bases not matched to a gene; V was cut back by 6 bases and J by 4 bases. CDR1 is MDHEN and CDR2 is SYDVKM in the germline V gene. The CDR3 is 14 amino acids. The study reverse transcribed the entire isolated RNA, so it sequenced expressed TCRB transcripts. Here immunoSEQ multiplex PCR was the method, and the copy in TCRdb shows in-frame clones only, minus some. This sample has about 150,000 clones; under 13% occur once, and the top ten carry 0.4% to 0.55%. Cell sorting via CD45RO/CCR7/CD25/CD127/CD95/CD27 was performed to obtain CD4+ naive, central memory, regulatory and stem cell-like memory cells.

This TCR came from a man under 40 with type 1 diabetes. This rearrangement joins TRBV28 to TRBJ1-5; 7 bases map to TRBD1. Sequencing used central memory CD4+ T cells from blood. In DNA, the CDR3 is TGTGCCAGCAGGCGAGGGGGCTCGAATCAGCCCCAGCATTTT. Translated, it gives CASRRGGSNQPQHF.